Following are 22 T cell receptor beta chains from one sample sequenced in a study of blood T cell repertoires in COVID-19. Generated by immunoSEQ multiplex PCR, the TCRdb table keeps only in-frame clones and is missing some. Of 180,000 or so clones listed, about 86% are singletons. The specimen was peripheral blood. Source of these receptors: a human donor with acute or convalescent COVID-19. The donor label of this sample is uncertain.

The rearrangement links TRBV28 to TRBJ1-2; a weak D match, TRBD1 (6 bases). The V and J ends lost 2 bases and 4 bases respectively, with 11 bases between them. Germline V lookup: CDR1 MDHEN, CDR2 SYDVKM. This CDR3 region has 14 residues. The CDR3: CASSLNRVAYGYTF. CDR3 nucleotide sequence: TGTGCCAGCAGTTTAAACAGGGTGGCCTATGGCTACACCTTC.

This rearrangement joins TRBV6-5 to TRBJ1-5, with TRBD1 as a possible D gene (5 bases). CDR3 length equals 15 residues. CDR1 is MNHEY, CDR2 SVGAGI, per germline. V lost 6 bases, J lost 3 bases, and 15 bases lay in between. CDR3 amino acids: CASRPAQGLNQPQHF. CDR3 DNA: TGTGCCAGCAGGCCAGCGCAGGGCCTCAATCAGCCCCAGCATTTT.

The chain recombines TRBV30 with TRBJ1-2; no reliable D call. The CDR3 consists of 15 residues. The germline V gene encodes CDR1 GTSNPN and CDR2 SVGIG (reference sequence). V lost 3 bases, J lost 0 bases, and 14 bases lay in between. In DNA, the CDR3 is TGTGCCTGGAGCCCCCCCGCCACAGCTAACTATGGCTACACCTTC. As protein: CAWSPPATANYGYTF.

The rearrangement uses TRBV2 and TRBJ1-4; possible D gene TRBD1, 5 bases. V gave up 4 bases and J gave up 6 bases, with 12 bases separating them. Germline loops: CDR1 SNHLY, CDR2 FYNNEI. The CDR3 is 14 amino acids. The CDR3 nucleotides read TGTGCCAGCAGTGGTTTTTCAGGGTATGAAAAACTGTTTTTT. Its protein is CASSGFSGYEKLFF. Variable domain in full (rest from reference TRBV2 and TRBJ1-4): EPEVTQTPSHQVTQMGQEVILRCVPISNHLYFYWYRQILGQKVEFLVSFYNNEISEKSEIFDDQFSVERPDGSNFTLKIRSTKLEDSAMYFCASSGFSGYEKLFFGSGTQLSVL.

For the CDR3, the DNA is TGTGCCAGCAGCCCTACCGGGGGTAGCGGGGCAGATACGCAGTATTTT. It specifies CASSPTGGSGADTQYF. This rearrangement joins TRBV11-3 to TRBJ2-3; TRBD2 matches at 8 bases. V shed 5 bases and J 4 bases; nucleotides not matched to a gene: 11. This CDR3 contains 16 residues. CDR1 and CDR2 (germline): SGHNT, YENEEA.

This chain joins TRBV3-1 (or the pseudogene TRBV3-2) and TRBJ2-2; weak D call: TRBD1 (6 bases). V lost 4 bases, J lost 5 bases, and 11 bases lay in between. Germline V CDR1 and CDR2: LGHDT, YNNKEL (reference sequence). The CDR3 loop spans 14 amino acids. Here the CDR3 reads CASSPPGATGELFF. The CDR3 DNA sequence: TGTGCCAGCAGCCCCCCAGGGGCGACCGGGGAGCTGTTTTTT.

The chain employs TRBV10-2 and TRBJ1-1; D is perhaps TRBD1 (5 bases). Germline lookup yields CDR1 WSHSY and CDR2 SAAADI. This CDR3 contains 13 residues. Trimming cost V 8 bases and J 2 bases, with 12 bases left between them. The DNA for the CDR3 is TGCGCCAGCGAAGGAGGGACCAACACTGAAGCTTTCTTT. It codes for CASEGGTNTEAFF.

The J gene is TRBJ1-2, the V gene TRBV11-2; 8 bases are shared with TRBD1. This CDR3 comprises 16 residues. Losses at the gene ends were 6 bases for V and 1 base for J; bases not matched to a gene: 10. Germline assignment: CDR1 SGHAT and CDR2 FQNNGV. The CDR3: CASRPLRDRSNYGYTF. The CDR3 nucleotides are TGTGCCAGCAGACCTCTGAGGGACAGGAGTAACTATGGCTACACCTTC. The full variable domain, its missing parts supplied by reference TRBV11-2 and TRBJ1-2, is EAGVAQSPRYKIIEKRQSVAFWCNPISGHATLYWYQQILGQGPKLLIQFQNNGVVDDSQLPKDRFSAERLKGVDSTLKIQPAKLEDSAVYLCASRPLRDRSNYGYTFGSGTRLTVV.

The V call is TRBV5-4, the J call TRBJ1-2, with D unresolved. The CDR3 runs to 16 residues. Germline-derived CDR1 and CDR2 are SGHNT and YYREEE (reference sequence). The V end was cut by 0 bases, the J end by 2 bases, with 14 bases between. In DNA, the CDR3 is TGTGCCAGCAGCTTGGGCGGGCGGGGAGACAACTATGGCTACACCTTC. It yields the protein CASSLGGRGDNYGYTF. The whole variable domain, filled in from reference TRBV5-4 and TRBJ1-2, reads ETGVTQSPTHLIKTRGQQVTLRCSSQSGHNTVSWYQQALGQGPQFIFQYYREEENGRGNFPPRFSGLQFPNYSSELNVNALELDDSALYLCASSLGGRGDNYGYTFGSGTRLTVV.

The genes are TRBV28 and TRBJ1-2; a weak D match, TRBD1 (5 bases). CDR1 is MDHEN, CDR2 SYDVKM, per germline. The CDR3 loop spans 16 amino acids. Trimming took 5 bases from V and 5 from J, leaving 21 bases between them. CDR3 bases: TGTGCCAGCAGTGATGGTCGATCTGGGGCGGGGTATGGCTACACCTTC. Its translation: CASSDGRSGAGYGYTF.

The chain joins TRBV4-1 to TRBJ2-3; no clear D. Trimming pared 0 bases from V and 2 bases from J, leaving 6 bases between. The germline CDR1 and CDR2 sequences are MGHRA and YSYEKL. The CDR3 totals 14 residues. The DNA for the CDR3 is TGCGCCAGCAGCCAAGATTCGGTCACAGATACGCAGTATTTT. Its translation is CASSQDSVTDTQYF.

In this sample, this clone turned up once. The genes are TRBV5-1 and TRBJ2-4; D unresolved. Looked up from germline, CDR1 is SGHRS and CDR2 is YFSETQ. V was pared by 0 bases and J by 4 bases, with 8 bases between. There are 14 residues in the CDR3. The CDR3 loop is CASSLDLNKNIQYF. The DNA of the CDR3 is TGCGCCAGCAGCTTGGACTTGAATAAAAACATTCAGTACTTC.

This clone was observed at least ten times. This rearrangement joins TRBV6-5 to TRBJ2-7; 8 bases agree with TRBD2. The CDR3 length is 15 residues. The germline CDR1 and CDR2 sequences are MNHEY and SVGAGI. V was pared by 2 bases and J by 0 bases, with 3 bases of the junction left unmatched. The CDR3 here is CASSYRAGASYEQYF. The CDR3 bases are TGTGCCAGCAGTTACCGAGCGGGAGCCTCCTACGAGCAGTACTTC.

The genes are TRBV2 and TRBJ1-5, with TRBD1 matching 7 bases. Germline CDR1 reads SNHLY; CDR2 reads FYNNEI. This CDR3 contains 14 residues. Germline trimming cut 6 bases from V and 4 bases from J; bases unmatched to any gene: 6. The CDR3 bases are TGTGCCAGCAGGGCCGGGACAGCTAATCAGCCCCAGCATTTT. Amino acid sequence: CASRAGTANQPQHF. Full variable domain (remainder filled in from reference TRBV2 and TRBJ1-5): EPEVTQTPSHQVTQMGQEVILRCVPISNHLYFYWYRQILGQKVEFLVSFYNNEISEKSEIFDDQFSVERPDGSNFTLKIRSTKLEDSAMYFCASRAGTANQPQHFGDGTRLSIL.

The chain recombines TRBV5-1 with TRBJ1-6; 7 bases line up with TRBD1. The CDR3 spans 14 residues. Germline trimming cut 4 bases from V and 10 bases from J; bases unmatched to any gene: 8. CDR1 and CDR2 (germline): SGHRS, YFSETQ. The DNA of the CDR3 is TGCGCCAGCAGCCCCGAGGGGGCGGGATCACCCCTCCACTTT. Amino acids: CASSPEGAGSPLHF. The full variable domain, with the rest looked up from reference TRBV5-1 and TRBJ1-6, is KAGVTQTPRYLIKTRGQQVTLSCSPISGHRSVSWYQQTPGQGLQFLFEYFSETQRNKGNFPGRFSGRQFSNSRSEMNVSTLELGDSALYLCASSPEGAGSPLHFGNGTRLTVT.

The CDR3 DNA is TGTGCCATCAGTGAGATCGGGGGGGACTATGGCTACACCTTC. It codes for CAISEIGGDYGYTF. The gene calls are TRBV10-3 and TRBJ1-2, with D maybe TRBD1 (5 bases). The germline V gene encodes CDR1 ENHRY and CDR2 SYGVKD. This CDR3 has 14 residues. Trimming removed 2 bases from V and 3 bases from J, with 10 bases in between.

This clone came up a few times. The chain couples TRBV7-3 to TRBJ2-1, with TRBD2 identical over 7 bases. The CDR3 is 16 amino acids. The V gene end was trimmed by 0 bases and the J gene end by 8 bases; junction bases not matched to a gene: 10. The germline V gene encodes CDR1 SGHTA and CDR2 FQGTGA. CDR3 bases: TGTGCCAGCAGCTTAACGGCAAGGCGGGGAGGGGATGAGCAGTTCTTC. Protein sequence: CASSLTARRGGDEQFF.

In regard to this clone: One end of the junction is discordant with germline, which a read error may explain. The chain carries TRBV7-7 and TRBJ2-3; D gene uncertain. The CDR3 consists of 13 residues. Germline V CDR1 and CDR2: SSHAT, FNYEAQ (reference sequence). CDR3 region: CASSLSDTDTQYF. CDR3 coding DNA: TGTGCTAGCAGCTTAAGCGACACAGATACGCAGTATTTT.

This sequence joins TRBV9 and TRBJ2-5; TRBD2 aligns across 7 bases. J was trimmed by 0 bases and V by 4 bases; bases with no gene match: 9. Germline CDR1 and CDR2: SGDLS and YYNGEE. The CDR3 contains 16 residues. The CDR3 region is CASSPKGGTYQETQYF. The CDR3 coding sequence is TGTGCCAGCAGCCCAAAGGGAGGGACGTACCAAGAGACCCAGTACTTC.

The chain employs TRBV9 and TRBJ1-1; D gene unclear. The CDR3 has 14 amino acids. From germline, CDR1 is SGDLS and CDR2 YYNGEE. V lost 0 bases to trimming and J lost 1 base, with 7 bases between them. Here the CDR3 DNA reads TGTGCCAGCAGCGTAGTAACACGGAACACTGAAGCTTTCTTT. Encoded protein: CASSVVTRNTEAFF.

This clone was recorded once. V gene TRBV7-8 combines with J gene TRBJ2-6, with 9 bases matching TRBD2. Germline V gene lookup returns CDR1 SGHVS and CDR2 FQNEAQ. Losses at the gene ends were 4 bases for V and 0 bases for J; bases not matched to a gene: 7. The CDR3 is 18 amino acids. CDR3 region: CASSSGAGGLSGANVLTF. DNA of the CDR3: TGTGCCAGCAGCTCAGGAGCGGGAGGCCTCTCTGGGGCCAACGTCCTGACTTTC.

V and J are TRBV29-1 and TRBJ2-7, with unresolved D. CDR3 length: 12 amino acids. Germline values: CDR1 SQVTM, CDR2 ANQGSEA. Trimming took 5 bases from V and 1 from J, leaving 9 bases between them. The CDR3 nucleotides read TGCAGCGTTAAACTGGTTTCCTACGAGCAGTACTTC. It yields the protein CSVKLVSYEQYF.